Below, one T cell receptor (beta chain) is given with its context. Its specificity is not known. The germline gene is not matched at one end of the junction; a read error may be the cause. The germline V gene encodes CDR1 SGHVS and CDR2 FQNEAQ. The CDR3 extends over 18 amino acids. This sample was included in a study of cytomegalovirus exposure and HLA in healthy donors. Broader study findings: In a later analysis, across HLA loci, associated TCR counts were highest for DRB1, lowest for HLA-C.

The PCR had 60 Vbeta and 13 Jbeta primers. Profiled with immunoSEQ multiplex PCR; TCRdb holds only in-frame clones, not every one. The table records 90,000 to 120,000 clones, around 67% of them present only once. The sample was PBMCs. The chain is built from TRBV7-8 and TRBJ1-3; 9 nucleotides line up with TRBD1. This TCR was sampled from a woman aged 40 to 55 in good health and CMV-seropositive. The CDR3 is CASSIATRTGASGNTIYF. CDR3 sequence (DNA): TGTGCCAGCAGCATAGCTACCCGGACAGGGGCCTCTGGAAACACCATATATTTT. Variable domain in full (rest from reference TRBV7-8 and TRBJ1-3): GAGVSQSPRYKVAKRGQDVALRCDPISGHVSLFWYQQALGQGPEFLTYFQNEAQLDKSGLPSDRFFAERPEGSVSTLKIQRTQQEDSAVYLCASSIATRTGASGNTIYFGEGSWLTVV.